The T cell receptor (beta chain) under discussion was sequenced for a study of cytomegalovirus exposure and HLA in healthy donors. Study summary: For the roughly 400 genotyped donors, 75% to 90% fell within the Caucasian-associated ancestry cluster. Study-level points and caveats: The authors judged a highly shared variant cluster likely a sequencing artifact. Presence/absence comparisons presumed near-even sequencing depth among donors.

As concerns this clone: Its antigen is undetermined.

The primer mix had 60 Vbeta and 13 Jbeta primers. The repertoire was sequenced with immunoSEQ multiplex PCR; TCRdb's copy has only in-frame clones and lacks some. The sample records about 78,000 clones, over 60% being singletons. The CDR3 is 16 amino acids. Germline CDR1 and CDR2: MNHEY and SMNVEV (reference sequence). The V gene lost 1 base and the J gene lost 5 bases, with 18 bases spanning the gap. The chain joins TRBV27 to TRBJ2-7; D perhaps matches TRBD2 (6 bases). Sequencing was carried out using PBMCs. The TCR originated in a woman between 35 and 50 years old in good health and CMV-seropositive. CDR3 residues: CASSLYPQSGDHEQYF. The CDR3 nucleotides are TGTGCCAGCAGTTTATATCCCCAGTCGGGGGACCACGAGCAGTACTTC.